This T cell receptor beta chain was sequenced for a study of blood T cell repertoires in COVID-19. Original handling: Cell counts per sample came from amplifying reference gene primers. Assay used: immunoSEQ multiplex PCR; TCRdb lists only in-frame clones, some missing. V and J calls and clone size come straight from that table; D and trimming were deduced from the DNA. The table lists about 140,000 clones, around 78% of them singletons. Per germline, CDR1 LNHNV and CDR2 YYDKDF (reference sequence). The CDR3 has 16 residues. Trimming took 1 base from V and 5 from J; bases not matched to a gene: 5. The rearrangement links TRBV15 to TRBJ2-5; 12 bases are shared with TRBD2. The specimen sequenced was peripheral blood. The sequence derives from a woman over 75 with active or convalescent COVID-19. DNA for the CDR3: TGTGCCACCAGCAGAGCTAGCGGGGGGGGCCGCGAGACCCAGTACTTC. It translates to CATSRASGGGRETQYF.